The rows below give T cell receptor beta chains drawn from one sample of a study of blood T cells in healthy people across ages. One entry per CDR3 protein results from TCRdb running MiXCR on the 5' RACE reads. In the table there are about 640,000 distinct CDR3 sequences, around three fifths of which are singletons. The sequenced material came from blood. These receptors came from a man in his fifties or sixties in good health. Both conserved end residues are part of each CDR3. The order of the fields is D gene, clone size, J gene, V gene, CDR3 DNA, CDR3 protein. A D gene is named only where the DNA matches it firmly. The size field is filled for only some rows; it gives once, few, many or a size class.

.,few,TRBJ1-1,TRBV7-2,TGTGCCAGTAGCTTCAGCACTGAAGCTTTCTTT,CASSFSTEAFF
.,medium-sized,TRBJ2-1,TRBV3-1,TGTGCCAGCCGTTTTGCGGGAACGAACAATGAGCAGTTCTTC,CASRFAGTNNEQFF
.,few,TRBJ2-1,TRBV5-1,TGCGCCAGCATCCTGGTGGGGGGTCTTAGTACTGAGCAGTTCTTC,CASILVGGLSTEQFF
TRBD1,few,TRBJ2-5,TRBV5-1,TGCGCCAGCAGCTTGGAACAGGGGCTAGGAGAGACCCAGTACTTC,CASSLEQGLGETQYF
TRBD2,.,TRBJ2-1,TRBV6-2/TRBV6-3,TGTGCCAGCAGTTACTCTTGGCGGGGGGGCTATGAGCAGTTCTTC,CASSYSWRGGYEQFF
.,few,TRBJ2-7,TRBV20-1,TGCAGTGCTAGGGACAACTACGAGCAGTACTTC,CSARDNYEQYF
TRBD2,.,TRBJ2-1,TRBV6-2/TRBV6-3,TGTGCCAGCAGTTACCTACTTACTTCGGGACTAGCGGGGAACAATGAGCAGTTCTTC,CASSYLLTSGLAGNNEQFF
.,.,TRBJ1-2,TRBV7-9,TGTGCCAGCAGCCCACGGGAGGTACCTAACTATGGCTACACCTTC,CASSPREVPNYGYTF
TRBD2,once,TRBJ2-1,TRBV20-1,TGCAGTGCTATAGCGGGGGGGCGCTACAATGAGCAGTTCTTC,CSAIAGGRYNEQFF
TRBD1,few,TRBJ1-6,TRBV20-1,TGCAGTGCTAGGGGGACAGGGTATTATAATTCACCCCTCCACTTT,CSARGTGYYNSPLHF
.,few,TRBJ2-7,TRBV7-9,TGTGCCAGCAGCTTAGAATGGGACGAGCAGTACTTC,CASSLEWDEQYF
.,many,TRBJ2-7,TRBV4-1,TGCGCCAGCAGCCGGACGGGCGGCACAATGGACTACGAGCAGTACTTC,CASSRTGGTMDYEQYF
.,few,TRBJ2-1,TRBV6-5,TGTGCCAGCAGTCCCTCTACAGGGATCTCCTACAATGAGCAGTTCTTC,CASSPSTGISYNEQFF
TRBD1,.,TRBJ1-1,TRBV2,TGTGCCAGCGGGGGACAGGGGGCCCCTGAAGCTTTCTTT,CASGGQGAPEAFF
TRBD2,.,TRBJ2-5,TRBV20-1,TGCAGTGCTCCCGGGACTAGCGGGGGGGCTGGAGAGACCCAGTACTTC,CSAPGTSGGAGETQYF
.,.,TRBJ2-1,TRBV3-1,TGTGCCAGCAGCCAAGATGTCCGGCGGGAGCAGTTCTTC,CASSQDVRREQFF
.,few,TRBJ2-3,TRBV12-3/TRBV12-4,TGTGCCAGCAGTTTAGGATTTAGCACAGATACGCAGTATTTT,CASSLGFSTDTQYF
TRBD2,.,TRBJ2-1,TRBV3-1,TGTGCCAGCAGTGGGAGAGCGGGGGCTTACAATGAGCAGTTCTTC,CASSGRAGAYNEQFF
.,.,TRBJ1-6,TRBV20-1,TGCAGTGCTAGGTCTTCCGGGGCGCGCTCACCCCTCCACTTT,CSARSSGARSPLHF
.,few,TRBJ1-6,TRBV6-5,TGTGCCAGCAGTTATGGGGGTTTGGACTCACCCCTCCACTTT,CASSYGGLDSPLHF
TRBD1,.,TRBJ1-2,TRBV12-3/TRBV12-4,TGTGCCAGCAGTGAAGGGACAGGGGGCGATCTATATGGCTACACCTTC,CASSEGTGGDLYGYTF
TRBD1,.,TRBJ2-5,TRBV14,TGTGCCAGCAGCCAAGTGACAGGGTTTGTGACCCAGTACTTC,CASSQVTGFVTQYF
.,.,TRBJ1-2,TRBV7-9,TGTGCCAGCAGCTTAGACGACTATGGCTACACCTTC,CASSLDDYGYTF
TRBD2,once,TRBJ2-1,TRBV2,TGTGCCAGCAGTGTAAGCGGGGGGGAGTACAATGAGCAGTTCTTC,CASSVSGGEYNEQFF
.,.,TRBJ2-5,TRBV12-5,TGTGCTAGTGGTGCCACAGGATCCGAGACCCAGTACTTC,CASGATGSETQYF
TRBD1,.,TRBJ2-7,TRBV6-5,TGTGCCAGCAGTTCCCCGAGGACAGGGGGCAACTACGAGCAGTACTTC,CASSSPRTGGNYEQYF
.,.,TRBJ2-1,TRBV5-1,TGCGCCAGCAGCTTAGGGGGGGCCAAGGATGAGCAGTTCTTC,CASSLGGAKDEQFF
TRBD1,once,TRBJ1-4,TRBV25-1,TGTGCCAGCAGTGAATTGGGGACAGAGAATGAAAAACTGTTTTTT,CASSELGTENEKLFF
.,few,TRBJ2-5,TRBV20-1,TGCAGTGCCCCAGGACGGAAAGAGACCCAGTACTTC,CSAPGRKETQYF
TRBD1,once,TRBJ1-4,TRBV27,TGTGCCAGCAGTTCAGGACAGGGTGCGCAGGAAAAACTGTTTTTT,CASSSGQGAQEKLFF
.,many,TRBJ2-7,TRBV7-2,TGTGCCAGCAGCTTAGTGGCGGGTGCAGCCTACGAGCAGTACTTC,CASSLVAGAAYEQYF
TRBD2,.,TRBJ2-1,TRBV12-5,TGTGCTAGTAGCGGGGAGTCCTACAATGAGCAGTTCTTC,CASSGESYNEQFF
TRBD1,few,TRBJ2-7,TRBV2,TGTGCCAGCAGCGAAGACAGGGACGGCTACGAGCAGTACTTC,CASSEDRDGYEQYF
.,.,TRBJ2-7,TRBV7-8,TGTGCCAGCACTACTATGGGTCCAGGGACCTACGAGCAGTACTTC,CASTTMGPGTYEQYF
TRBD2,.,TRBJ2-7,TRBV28,TGTGCCAGCAGTGGCGGGGGACTAGCATCCCACGAGCAGTACTTC,CASSGGGLASHEQYF
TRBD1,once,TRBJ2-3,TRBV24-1,TGTGCCACCAGGGACAGGGGGCTCACAGATACGCAGTATTTT,CATRDRGLTDTQYF
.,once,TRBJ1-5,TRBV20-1,TGCAGTGCCAGGCCGACGGTCAATCAGCCCCAGCATTTT,CSARPTVNQPQHF
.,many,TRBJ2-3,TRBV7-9,TGTGCCAGCAGCTTGCAGGGGCTCACAGATACGCAGTATTTT,CASSLQGLTDTQYF
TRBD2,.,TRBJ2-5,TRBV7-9,TGTGCCAGCAGCTTGAGCGGGGATGGGACCCAGTACTTC,CASSLSGDGTQYF
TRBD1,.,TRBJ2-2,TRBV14,TGTGCCAGCAGCCCCCGGACAGGGACCGGGGAGCTGTTTTTT,CASSPRTGTGELFF
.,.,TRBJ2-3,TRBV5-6,TGTGCCAGCAGCCTGGGGGCGGTGAGGGCAGATACGCAGTATTTT,CASSLGAVRADTQYF
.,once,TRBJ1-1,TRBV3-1,TGTGCCAGCAGCCAAGATCCAGACTCGAACACTGAAGCTTTCTTT,CASSQDPDSNTEAFF
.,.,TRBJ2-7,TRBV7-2,TGTGCCAGCAGCTTAAGGGTTAGCACCTACGAGCAGTACTTC,CASSLRVSTYEQYF
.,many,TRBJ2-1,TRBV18,TGTGCCAGCTTCACCAGTGGGAATGAGCAGTTCTTC,CASFTSGNEQFF
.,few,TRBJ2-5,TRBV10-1,TGCGCCAGCAGCGATGGGACCGTGAAAGAGACCCAGTACTTC,CASSDGTVKETQYF
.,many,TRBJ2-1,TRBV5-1,TGCGCCAGCAGCTTGGGCCAGACAACCAATGAGCAGTTCTTC,CASSLGQTTNEQFF
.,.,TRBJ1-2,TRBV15,TGTGCCACCAGCAGACCCCAGGGGCCCGGATATGGCTACACCTTC,CATSRPQGPGYGYTF